This TCR beta chain appears in the sequencing data of a study of shared clonotypes between healthy human individuals. V was cut by 4 bases and J by 7 bases, with 15 bases left in between. This CDR3 spans 15 amino acids. CDR1 is SGHRS, CDR2 YFSETQ, per germline. Method: immunoSEQ multiplex PCR; TCRdb's copy keeps in-frame clones and lacks some. The sample has 980,000 or so clones, approximately 80% seen once. The rearrangement joins TRBV5-1 to TRBJ1-6, with D perhaps matching TRBD1 (6 bases). The sequence was obtained from a man aged 18 to 30 in good health. The sample taken for sequencing was memory CD4+ T cells sorted from blood. Indicated subset: CD45RA-negative fraction. The DNA of the CDR3 is TGCGCCAGCAGCCCATCCGGGACACAAAATTCACCCCTCCACTTT. Its translation is CASSPSGTQNSPLHF.